This TCR beta chain was captured by sequencing in a study of shared T cell receptors in the human thymus. This clone was recorded once. V gave up 0 bases and J gave up 2 bases; unmatched junction bases: 14. Per germline, CDR1 SGDLS and CDR2 YYNGEE. The CDR3 contains 18 residues. Only in-frame clones appear in the TCRdb table, and some are missing; sequencing was by immunoSEQ multiplex PCR. The sample shows about 660,000 clones, over 75% of them seen only once. The same data also went into a second study, on human thymus T cells. That paper adds: Surgeons resected thymus tissue during corrective heart surgery. Use of V and J genes seemed skewed within the thymic and blood repertoires. Related studies found that unrelated individuals share highly overlapping thymic repertoires.

Sequenced: thymocytes. This TCR was recovered from a boy under two years old with a congenital heart defect. V gene TRBV9 combines with J gene TRBJ2-7; 7 bases map to TRBD2. The CDR3 bases are TGTGCCAGCAGCGTAGGCCCCGCCGGCAGCGGGACGCCCTACGAGCAGTACTTC. As protein: CASSVGPAGSGTPYEQYF.